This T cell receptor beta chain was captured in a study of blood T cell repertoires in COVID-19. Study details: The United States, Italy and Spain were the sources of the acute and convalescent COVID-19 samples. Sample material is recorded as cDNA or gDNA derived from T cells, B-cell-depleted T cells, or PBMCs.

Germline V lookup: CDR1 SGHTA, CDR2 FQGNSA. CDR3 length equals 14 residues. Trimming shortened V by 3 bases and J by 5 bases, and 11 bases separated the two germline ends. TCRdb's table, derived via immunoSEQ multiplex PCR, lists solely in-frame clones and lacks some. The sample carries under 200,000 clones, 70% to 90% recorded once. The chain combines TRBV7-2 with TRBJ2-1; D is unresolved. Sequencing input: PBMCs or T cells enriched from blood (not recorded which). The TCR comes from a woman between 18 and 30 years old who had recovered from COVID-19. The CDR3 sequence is CASSLFEAHNEQFF. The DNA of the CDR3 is TGTGCCAGCAGCTTGTTTGAAGCCCACAATGAGCAGTTCTTC. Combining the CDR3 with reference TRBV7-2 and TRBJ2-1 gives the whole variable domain GAGVSQSPSNKVTEKGKDVELRCDPISGHTALYWYRQSLGQGLEFLIYFQGNSAPDKSGLPSDRFSAERTGGSVSTLTIQRTQQEDSAVYLCASSLFEAHNEQFFGPGTRLTVL.